Listed here are 9 T cell receptor beta chains from one sample, sequenced in a study of T cells in women clearing cervical HPV infection. Sequencing used immunoSEQ multiplex PCR; TCRdb keeps in-frame clones, though not all of them. This repertoire includes approximately 25,000 clones. Material for sequencing was blood buffy coat. The receptors originated from a woman between 18 and 75 years old with a cervical HPV16 infection that either progressed to CIN3+ or cleared (not recorded which).

The CDR3 bases that were read are TGTGCCAGCAGCTTAAGCCTAGCGGGAGGGCCGGGCACCGGGGAG. Translating it yields CASSLSLAGGPGTGE. In full, the CDR3 is CASSLSLAGGPGTGELFF. The rearrangement uses TRBV7-4 and TRBJ2-2; 12 nucleotides agree with TRBD2. The read finishes 3 residues shy of the CDR3 end, and the germline J gene is used to complete it. V shed 2 bases, J shed 4 bases, and the junction held 8 bases outside the gene matches. The germline gives CDR1 SGHVT, CDR2 SQSDAQ. The CDR3 totals 18 residues.

A word on this clone: The read terminates 3 residues before the CDR3 end, so the remaining end is supplied by the germline J gene. The chain combines TRBV2 with TRBJ2-1; TRBD2 agrees at 9 bases. The CDR3 runs 14 residues. Trimming at V came to 10 bases and at J to 7 bases, leaving 11 bases not matched to a gene. The V gene's germline CDR1 is SNHLY and CDR2 FYNNEI. The chain's CDR3 is CATGELAGQNEQFF. The DNA read from the CDR3 is TGTGCCACCGGGGAGCTAGCGGGACAGAATGAG.

Notes on this clone: The read falls 3 residues short of the CDR3 end, and the missing part is taken from the germline J gene. This sequence joins TRBV5-1 and TRBJ2-1; 7 bases align to TRBD2. Trimming took 0 bases from V and 0 from J; bases not matched to a gene: 0. The CDR3 runs 15 residues. Germline V gene lookup returns CDR1 SGHRS and CDR2 YFSETQ. Incomplete CDR3 DNA: TGCGCCAGCAGCTTGGCTAGCGGCTCCTACAATGAG. This encodes CASSLASGSYNE. The CDR3, in full, reads CASSLASGSYNEQFF.

With respect to this clone: Read data end 3 residues before the CDR3 end; the end is taken from the germline J gene. This chain connects TRBV7-3 to TRBJ2-5, with 7 nucleotides matching TRBD2. V shed 1 base, J shed 5 bases, and the junction held 1 base outside the gene matches. The germline V gene encodes CDR1 SGHTA and CDR2 FQGTGA. This CDR3 has 13 residues. Here the CDR3 reads CASSLRRGETQYF. The CDR3 bases that were read are TGTGCCAGCAGCTTAAGGCGGGGGGAGACC.

Points on this clone: The read terminates 3 residues ahead of where the CDR3 ends, so the germline J gene completes it. The V and J genes are TRBV4-1 and TRBJ2-7, with D unresolved. Trimming cost V 0 bases and J 0 bases, with 9 bases left between them. This CDR3 contains 15 residues. Looked up from germline, CDR1 is MGHRA and CDR2 is YSYEKL. CDR3 in amino acids: CASSQELSFSYEQYF. The sequenced CDR3 bases are TGCGCCAGCAGCCAAGAATTATCCTTCTCCTACGAG.

Concerning this clone itself: The DNA ends 3 residues before the CDR3 does, and the rest of the CDR3 is filled in from the germline J gene. The chain is built from TRBV11-2 and TRBJ1-5; possible D gene TRBD1, 5 bases. In germline, CDR1 is SGHAT, CDR2 FQNNGV. Trimming took off 6 bases at V and 2 bases at J, with 11 bases between the two ends. The CDR3 extends over 14 amino acids. CDR3 residues: CASSYGGGNQPQHF. The CDR3 DNA, read in part, is TGTGCCAGCAGTTACGGGGGAGGCAATCAGCCC.

Concerning this clone itself: The missing CDR3 end, 3 residues past where the read stops, is filled in from the germline J gene. This chain connects TRBV11-3 to TRBJ2-5, with a tentative D call TRBD1 (6 bases). The V gene's germline CDR1 is SGHNT and CDR2 YENEEA. The CDR3 has 15 residues. V was clipped by 5 bases and J by 4 bases, with 17 bases between them. CDR3 sequence: CASSGPTTGRETQYF. The sequenced part of the CDR3 DNA is TGTGCCAGCAGCGGACCCACAACAGGGAGAGAGACC.

As to this clone: Read data end 3 residues before the CDR3 end; the end is taken from the germline J gene. The rearrangement joins TRBV20-1 to TRBJ1-2; D gene unclear. CDR1 is DFQATT and CDR2 is SNEGSKA in the germline V gene (reference sequence). This CDR3 is built from 11 residues. This CDR3 is CSASRGSGYTF. Incomplete CDR3 DNA: TGCAGTGCTAGTCGGGGATCAGGC.

Of note for this clone: The DNA ends 3 residues before the CDR3 does, and the rest of the CDR3 is filled in from the germline J gene. The genes are TRBV28 and TRBJ2-7, with 8 bases that match TRBD1. The germline V gene encodes CDR1 MDHEN and CDR2 SYDVKM. The J segment lost 3 bases and the V segment lost 10 bases, leaving 5 bases of the junction unmatched. CDR3 length equals 12 residues. The CDR3 DNA, read in part, is TGTGCCACGGACAGGGAGAGCTACGAG. Residues: CATDRESYE. The whole CDR3 is CATDRESYEQYF.